These 8 T cell receptor beta chains were sequenced from one sample in a study of Ad26.COV2.S vaccination and SARS-CoV-2 variants. Profiled with immunoSEQ multiplex PCR; TCRdb holds only in-frame clones, not every one. This sample carries 380,000 or so clones, 83% of them seen once, and the ten largest clones take approximately 7.8%. Treatment denoted: roughly 19 received Ad26.COV2.S at low or high dose, single or two shots; about 5 received placebo; per-sample allocation not given. Specimens were obtained on day 63 following the first vaccine or placebo injection. Source: peripheral blood, taken in a trial of Ad26.COV2.S vaccine versus placebo. Receptors originate from a person aged 18-65 years who received the Ad26.COV2.S COVID-19 vaccine or a placebo.

The CDR3 DNA is TGTGCCAGCAGCACGGAGAACACTGAAGCTTTCTTT. Protein product: CASSTENTEAFF. The J gene is TRBJ1-1, the V gene TRBV3-1 (or the pseudogene TRBV3-2); D is ambiguous. The CDR3 runs to 12 residues. V was cut by 5 bases and J by 1 base, with 5 bases left in between. Germline V gene lookup returns CDR1 LGHDT and CDR2 YNNKEL (reference sequence).

The chain has TRBV5-6 and TRBJ2-7; the match to TRBD2 covers 7 bases. The CDR3 extends over 15 amino acids. V shed 0 bases, J shed 3 bases, and the junction held 6 bases outside the gene matches. The V gene's germline CDR1 is SGHDT and CDR2 YYEEEE. In nucleotides, the CDR3 is TGTGCCAGCAGCTTGGCGGGTGGCGGGAGCTACGAGCAGTACTTC. This translates into CASSLAGGGSYEQYF.

On this clone itself: Other DNA sequences from this sample encode an identical CDR3 as well. The V and J genes are TRBV6-5 and TRBJ1-2; the D gene is possibly TRBD1 (6 bases). There are 14 residues in the CDR3. The germline CDR1 and CDR2 sequences are MNHEY and SVGAGI. Between the trimmed V and J ends, which lost 0 bases and 6 bases, there was a span of 11 bases. The CDR3 coding sequence is TGTGCCAGCAGTTACTCGAGGGGGGGGCATGGCTACACCTTC. As protein: CASSYSRGGHGYTF.

The J gene is TRBJ1-2, the V gene TRBV19; D not resolved. V was clipped by 2 bases and J by 4 bases, with 14 bases between them. Germline CDR1 and CDR2: LNHDA and SQIVND (reference sequence). The CDR3 has 15 residues. Here the CDR3 reads CASSISPIPLYGYTF. The DNA for the CDR3 is TGTGCCAGTAGTATATCCCCTATACCTCTCTATGGCTACACCTTC. The complete variable domain, with remaining parts taken from reference TRBV19 and TRBJ1-2, reads DGGITQSPKYLFRKEGQNVTLSCEQNLNHDAMYWYRQDPGQGLRLIYYSQIVNDFQKGDIAEGYSVSREKKESFPLTVTSAQKNPTAFYLCASSISPIPLYGYTFGSGTRLTVV.

The chain combines TRBV30 with TRBJ2-2, with D uncertain. This CDR3 has 13 amino acids. CDR1 and CDR2 (germline): GTSNPN, SVGIG (reference sequence). Trimming took off 5 bases at V and 5 bases at J, with 12 bases between the two ends. This chain's CDR3 is CAWDLIGTGELFF. CDR3 nucleotide sequence: TGTGCCTGGGATTTGATAGGGACCGGGGAGCTGTTTTTT.

The chain employs TRBV5-1 and TRBJ1-1; D might be TRBD1 (5 bases). Germline loops: CDR1 SGHRS, CDR2 YFSETQ. This CDR3 has 15 residues. V lost 1 base to trimming and J lost 4 bases, with 14 bases between them. The CDR3 DNA is TGCGCCAGCAGCTTGAACCAGGGCGGGGGCACTGAAGCTTTCTTT. It translates to CASSLNQGGGTEAFF.

The chain has TRBV25-1 and TRBJ2-3; D remains ambiguous. V gave up 3 bases and J gave up 4 bases, with 8 bases separating them. In germline, CDR1 is MGHDK, CDR2 SYGVNS. The CDR3 contains 13 residues. CDR3 sequence (DNA): TGTGCCAGCAGTGATTCGATCGCAGATACGCAGTATTTT. Translation gives CASSDSIADTQYF.

The chain carries TRBV18 and TRBJ1-1; D perhaps matches TRBD1 (5 bases). V was pared by 6 bases and J by 4 bases, with 15 bases between. Germline V gives CDR1 KGHSH, CDR2 LQKENI. The CDR3 has 14 amino acids. CDR3 sequence: CASSQQQDATEAFF. CDR3 coding DNA: TGTGCCAGCTCGCAACAACAGGACGCCACTGAAGCTTTCTTT.